This paragraph covers one T cell receptor beta chain sequence. The sample comes from a study of CD8 T cells in Susac syndrome. This CDR3 spans 14 amino acids. Unmatched junction bases numbered 5, after V lost 6 bases and J lost 6 bases. The V gene's germline CDR1 is SGHTA and CDR2 FQGNSA. Random hexamers were used to reverse transcribe the RNA input (about 0.45 to 1 ug). TCRdb fed the immunoSEQ multiplex PCR reads into MiXCR, producing one record per CDR3 protein. The top ten hold over 0.1% of the sample, which has more than 100,000 distinct CDR3 sequences, 90% to 95% seen once. This receptor was identified in a human donor in good health. The sample was CD4+ T cells from PBMCs. V gene TRBV7-2 combines with J gene TRBJ2-3; the match to TRBD2 covers 11 bases. Here the CDR3 DNA reads TGTGCCAGCAGTCTAGCGGGAGGCGTGGATACGCAGTATTTT. Encoded protein: CASSLAGGVDTQYF.